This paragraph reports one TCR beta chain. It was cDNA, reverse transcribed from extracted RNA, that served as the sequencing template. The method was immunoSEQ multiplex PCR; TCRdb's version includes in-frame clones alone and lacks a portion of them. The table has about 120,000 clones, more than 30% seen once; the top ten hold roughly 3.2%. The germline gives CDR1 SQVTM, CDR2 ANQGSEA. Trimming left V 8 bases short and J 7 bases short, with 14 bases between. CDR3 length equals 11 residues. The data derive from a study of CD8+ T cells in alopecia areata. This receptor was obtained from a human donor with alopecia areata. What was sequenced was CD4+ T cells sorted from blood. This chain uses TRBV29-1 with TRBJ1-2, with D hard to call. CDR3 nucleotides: TGCAGCACCTCTTATGGTGGTGGCTACACCTTC. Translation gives CSTSYGGGYTF.